Listed below are T cell receptor beta chains from one sample, sequenced in a study of tumor-infiltrating lymphocytes in localized non-small cell lung cancer. TCRdb's copy holds only in-frame clones and misses some; the assay was immunoSEQ multiplex PCR. The table has about 9,700 clones, approximately 82% seen once. The material sequenced was lung tumor tissue. The receptor source for this set is a human donor with non-small cell lung cancer. Both conserved end residues are part of each CDR3. A D gene is named only where the DNA matches it firmly. Clone sizes are given selectively: once, few, many, or a class where the clone is expanded.

TRBV27	TRBJ2-1	.	once	CASSLSVGAPYNEQFF	TGTGCCAGCAGTTTATCCGTAGGGGCTCCCTACAATGAGCAGTTCTTC
TRBV18	TRBJ2-2	TRBD2	.	CASSPRQRGALGGELFF	TGTGCCAGCTCACCACGGCAGCGGGGGGCCCTAGGAGGGGAGCTGTTTTTT
TRBV4-3	TRBJ2-2	.	.	CASSQPIGSLFAGELFF	TGCGCCAGCAGCCAACCGATTGGAAGCTTGTTTGCCGGGGAGCTGTTTTTT
TRBV10-3	TRBJ1-5	.	.	CAISTTALGQPQHF	TGTGCCATCAGTACGACAGCCCTGGGGCAGCCCCAGCATTTT
TRBV5-1	TRBJ1-1	TRBD1	.	CASSPGDSPLNTEAFF	TGCGCCAGCAGCCCTGGGGACAGCCCTTTGAACACTGAAGCTTTCTTT
TRBV19	TRBJ2-5	.	.	CASRFRGEETQYF	TGTGCCAGTAGATTTAGGGGGGAAGAGACCCAGTACTTC
TRBV7-9	TRBJ2-3	.	few	CASSLVVGGTTDTQYF	TGTGCCAGCAGCTTAGTGGTGGGGGGAACCACAGATACGCAGTATTTT
TRBV2	TRBJ1-2	.	.	CASSERGRVGYTF	TGTGCCAGCAGTGAAAGAGGGCGAGTTGGCTACACCTTC
TRBV11-3	TRBJ1-1	.	.	CASSLADYTEAFF	TGTGCCAGCAGCTTGGCGGATTACACTGAAGCTTTCTTT
TRBV29-1	TRBJ2-3	TRBD2	few	CSASLRAGGPQTDTQYF	TGCAGCGCGAGCCTCCGGGCGGGAGGGCCGCAGACAGATACGCAGTATTTT
TRBV11-3	TRBJ2-1	TRBD2	.	CASSSYSGLATYNEQFF	TGTGCCAGCAGCTCCTATTCGGGACTAGCAACATACAATGAGCAGTTCTTC
TRBV11-2	TRBJ2-7	.	once	CASSLSSTASYEQYF	TGTGCCAGCAGCCTCAGTTCAACCGCCTCCTACGAGCAGTACTTC
TRBV6-1	TRBJ2-7	TRBD1	.	CASRGTGDYEQYF	TGTGCCAGCAGAGGGACAGGGGACTACGAGCAGTACTTC
TRBV4-3	TRBJ2-2	TRBD1	.	CASSDHRQQGAGELFF	TGCGCCAGCAGCGACCATCGACAGCAGGGGGCCGGGGAGCTGTTTTTT
TRBV7-8	TRBJ1-3	.	.	CASSPILSGNTIYF	TGTGCCAGCAGCCCGATACTCTCTGGAAACACCATATATTTT
TRBV11-1	TRBJ2-1	.	.	CASRRLGGPYNEQFF	TGTGCCAGCAGACGACTAGGGGGGCCCTACAATGAGCAGTTCTTC
TRBV2	TRBJ2-3	.	.	CASNRGSTTDTQYF	TGTGCCAGCAATCGGGGGTCTACCACAGATACGCAGTATTTT
TRBV7-9	TRBJ1-2	.	.	CASSGGISGYTF	TGTGCCAGCAGCGGGGGGATCTCCGGCTACACCTTC
TRBV14	TRBJ2-2	.	.	CASSPLNTGELFF	TGTGCCAGCAGCCCTCTCAACACCGGGGAGCTGTTTTTT
TRBV11-2	TRBJ1-1	.	.	CASSLDGRGTAFF	TGTGCCAGCAGCTTAGATGGGAGGGGAACAGCTTTCTTT
TRBV9	TRBJ1-6	.	once	CASSASPLYNSPLHF	TGTGCCAGCAGCGCCTCCCCCCTCTATAATTCACCCCTCCACTTT
TRBV4-3	TRBJ1-2	.	once	CASSQDPSGGPYGYTF	TGCGCCAGCAGCCAAGATCCCTCCGGGGGCCCCTATGGCTACACCTTC
TRBV4-3	TRBJ2-6	TRBD2	once	CASSQDGTSGANVLTF	TGCGCCAGCAGCCAAGATGGGACTAGTGGGGCCAACGTCCTGACTTTC
TRBV7-2	TRBJ1-1	.	.	CASSRLAGGEAFF	TGTGCCAGCAGCCGTCTGGCGGGAGGTGAAGCTTTCTTT
TRBV13	TRBJ2-3	TRBD2	few	CASSEFMLAGEGGDTQYF	TGTGCCAGCAGCGAATTCATGCTAGCGGGAGAAGGGGGAGATACGCAGTATTTT
TRBV4-3	TRBJ2-7	TRBD2	.	CASSPGLAGETYEQYF	TGCGCCAGCAGCCCAGGACTAGCGGGAGAAACCTACGAGCAGTACTTC
TRBV25-1	TRBJ1-2	TRBD1	.	CASTTGGRNYGYTF	TGTGCCAGCACGACAGGGGGCCGGAACTATGGCTACACCTTC
TRBV14	TRBJ2-4	.	.	CASSHDPRGIQYF	TGTGCCAGCAGCCACGATCCCCGGGGTATTCAGTACTTC